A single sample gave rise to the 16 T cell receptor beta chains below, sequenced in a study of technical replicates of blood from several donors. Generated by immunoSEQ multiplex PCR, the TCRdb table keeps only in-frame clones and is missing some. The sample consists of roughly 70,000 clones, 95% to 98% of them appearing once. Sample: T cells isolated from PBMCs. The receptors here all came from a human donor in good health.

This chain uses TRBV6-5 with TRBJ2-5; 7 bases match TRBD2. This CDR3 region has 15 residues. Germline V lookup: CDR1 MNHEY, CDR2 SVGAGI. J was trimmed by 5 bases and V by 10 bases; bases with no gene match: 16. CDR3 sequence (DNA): TGTGCCACCGGGGAGGGCGGGAGAAGCGCCGAGACCCAGTACTTC. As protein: CATGEGGRSAETQYF.

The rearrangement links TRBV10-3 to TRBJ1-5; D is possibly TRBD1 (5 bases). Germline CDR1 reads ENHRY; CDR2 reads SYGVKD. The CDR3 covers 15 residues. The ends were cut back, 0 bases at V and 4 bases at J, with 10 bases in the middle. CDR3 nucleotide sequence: TGTGCCATCAGTGAGTCTGGGGCAGGTAATCAGCCCCAGCATTTT. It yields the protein CAISESGAGNQPQHF.

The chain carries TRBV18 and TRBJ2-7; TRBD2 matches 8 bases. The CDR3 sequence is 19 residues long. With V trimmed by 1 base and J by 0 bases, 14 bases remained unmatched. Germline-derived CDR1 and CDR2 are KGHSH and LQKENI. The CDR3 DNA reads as TGTGCCAGCTCACCACAAGGCCGAGCGGGCGGGAGGCACTCCTACGAGCAGTACTTC. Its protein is CASSPQGRAGGRHSYEQYF.

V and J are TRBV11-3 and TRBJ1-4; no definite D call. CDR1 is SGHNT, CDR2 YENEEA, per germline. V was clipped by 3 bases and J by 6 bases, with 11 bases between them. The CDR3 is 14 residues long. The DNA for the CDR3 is TGTGCCAGCAGCTTTACCGGTGAGGATGAAAAACTGTTTTTT. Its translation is CASSFTGEDEKLFF.

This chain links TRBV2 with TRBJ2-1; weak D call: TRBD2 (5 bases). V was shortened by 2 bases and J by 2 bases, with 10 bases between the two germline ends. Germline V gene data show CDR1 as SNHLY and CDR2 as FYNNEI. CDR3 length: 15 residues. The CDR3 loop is CASSELLAAYNEQFF. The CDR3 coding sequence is TGTGCCAGCAGTGAACTGCTAGCCGCCTACAATGAGCAGTTCTTC.

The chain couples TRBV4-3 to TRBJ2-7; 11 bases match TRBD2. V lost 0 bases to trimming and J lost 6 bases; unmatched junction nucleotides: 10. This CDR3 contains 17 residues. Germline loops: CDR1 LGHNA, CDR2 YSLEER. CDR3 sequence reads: CASSQDVGGTSGSEQYF. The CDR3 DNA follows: TGCGCCAGCAGCCAAGATGTAGGGGGGACTAGCGGCTCCGAGCAGTACTTC.

The CDR3 spells CASSLDLRQGNGYTF. CDR3 in DNA: TGTGCCAGCAGCTTAGACTTACGGCAGGGAAATGGCTACACCTTC. V gene TRBV7-8 combines with J gene TRBJ1-2; maybe TRBD1 (5 bases). The CDR3 totals 15 residues. Germline V gene data show CDR1 as SGHVS and CDR2 as FQNEAQ. V lost 1 base and J lost 6, with 15 bases in between. The full variable domain, rest sourced from reference TRBV7-8 and TRBJ1-2, is GAGVSQSPRYKVAKRGQDVALRCDPISGHVSLFWYQQALGQGPEFLTYFQNEAQLDKSGLPSDRFFAERPEGSVSTLKIQRTQQEDSAVYLCASSLDLRQGNGYTFGSGTRLTVV.

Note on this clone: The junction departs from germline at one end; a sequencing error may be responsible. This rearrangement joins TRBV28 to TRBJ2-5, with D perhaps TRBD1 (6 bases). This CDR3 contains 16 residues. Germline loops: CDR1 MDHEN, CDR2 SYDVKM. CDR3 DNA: TGTGCCAGCAGCAAGGGACCGGATTGGGGGCAAGAGCCCCAGTACTTC. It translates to CASSKGPDWGQEPQYF.

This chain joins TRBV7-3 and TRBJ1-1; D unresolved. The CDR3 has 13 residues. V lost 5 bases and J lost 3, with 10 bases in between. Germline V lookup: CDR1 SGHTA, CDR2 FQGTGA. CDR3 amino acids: CASSAQAHTEAFF. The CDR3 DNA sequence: TGTGCCAGCAGCGCCCAGGCCCACACTGAAGCTTTCTTT.

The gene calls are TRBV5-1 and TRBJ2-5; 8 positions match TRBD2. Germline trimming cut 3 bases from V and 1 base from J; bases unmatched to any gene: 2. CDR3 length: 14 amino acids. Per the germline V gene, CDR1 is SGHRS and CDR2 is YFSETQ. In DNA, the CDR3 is TGCGCCAGCAGCTACGGGACTAGCCAAGAGACCCAGTACTTC. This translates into CASSYGTSQETQYF.

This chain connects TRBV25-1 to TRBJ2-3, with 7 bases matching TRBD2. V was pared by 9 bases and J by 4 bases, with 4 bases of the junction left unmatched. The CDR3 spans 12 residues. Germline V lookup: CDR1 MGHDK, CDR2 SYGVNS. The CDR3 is CASGGGADTQYF. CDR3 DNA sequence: TGTGCCAGTGGGGGGGGTGCAGATACGCAGTATTTT.

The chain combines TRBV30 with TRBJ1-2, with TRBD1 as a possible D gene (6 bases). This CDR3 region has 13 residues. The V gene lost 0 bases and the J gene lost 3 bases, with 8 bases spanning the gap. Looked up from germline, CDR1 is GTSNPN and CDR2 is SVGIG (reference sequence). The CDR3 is CAWSVNRDYGYTF. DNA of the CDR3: TGTGCCTGGAGTGTAAACAGGGACTATGGCTACACCTTC.

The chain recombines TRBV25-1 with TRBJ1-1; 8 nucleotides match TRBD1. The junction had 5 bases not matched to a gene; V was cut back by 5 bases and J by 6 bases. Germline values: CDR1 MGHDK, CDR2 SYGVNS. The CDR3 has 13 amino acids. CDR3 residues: CASSHGTGPEAFF. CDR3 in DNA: TGTGCCAGCAGTCACGGGACAGGCCCTGAAGCTTTCTTT.

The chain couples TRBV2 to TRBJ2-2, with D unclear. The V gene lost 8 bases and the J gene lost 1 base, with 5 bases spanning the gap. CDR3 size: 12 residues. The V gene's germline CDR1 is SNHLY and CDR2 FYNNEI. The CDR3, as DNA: TGTGCCAGCCTAGTGAACACCGGGGAGCTGTTTTTT. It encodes CASLVNTGELFF.

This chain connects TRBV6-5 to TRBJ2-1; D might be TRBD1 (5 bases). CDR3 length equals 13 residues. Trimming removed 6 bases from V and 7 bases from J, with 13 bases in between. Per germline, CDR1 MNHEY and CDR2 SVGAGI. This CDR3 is CASSAGFQNEQFF. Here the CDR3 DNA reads TGTGCCAGCAGCGCAGGGTTTCAGAATGAGCAGTTCTTC.

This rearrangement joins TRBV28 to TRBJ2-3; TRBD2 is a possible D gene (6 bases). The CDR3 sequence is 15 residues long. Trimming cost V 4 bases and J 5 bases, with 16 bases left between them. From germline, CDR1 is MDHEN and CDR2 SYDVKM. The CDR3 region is CASSSLGGTRDTQYF. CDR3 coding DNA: TGTGCCAGCAGTTCCCTGGGCGGGACGCGAGATACGCAGTATTTT.